Listed here are 7 T cell receptor beta chains from one sample, sequenced in a study of T cells after posttransplantation cyclophosphamide. Sequenced by immunoSEQ multiplex PCR; TCRdb stores in-frame clones only, minus some. Among 50,000 to 60,000 clones, around 94% were seen once, and the ten largest hold roughly 3.1%. The specimen sequenced was PBMCs. The receptors here all came from a woman aged 25 to 45 in good health and a related stem cell transplant donor.

This chain uses TRBV5-6 with TRBJ2-5; no reliable D call. Trimming cost V 2 bases and J 3 bases, with 5 bases left between them. Germline CDR1 is SGHDT and CDR2 is YYEEEE. The CDR3 totals 12 residues. The CDR3 coding sequence is TGTGCCAGCAGCTTTCGAGAAGAGACCCAGTACTTC. This encodes CASSFREETQYF.

This clone was observed once. The genes are TRBV4-3 and TRBJ1-1, with 10 bases matching TRBD1. The CDR3 consists of 15 residues. Per the germline V gene, CDR1 is LGHNA and CDR2 is YSLEER. Trimming took 3 bases from V and 7 from J; bases not matched to a gene: 8. The CDR3 is CASSHPTGGVSEAFF. The CDR3 nucleotides read TGCGCCAGCAGCCACCCGACAGGGGGCGTCAGTGAAGCTTTCTTT.

This chain's CDR3 is CASRFNPGSNQPQHF. The DNA of the CDR3 is TGTGCCAGCAGATTTAATCCGGGGTCAAATCAGCCCCAGCATTTT. The chain joins TRBV7-2 to TRBJ1-5; D not resolved. The ends were cut back, 6 bases at V and 4 bases at J, with 16 bases in the middle. This CDR3 region has 15 residues. The germline V gene encodes CDR1 SGHTA and CDR2 FQGNSA.

The rearrangement joins TRBV7-2 to TRBJ1-1; 9 nucleotides align to TRBD1. The CDR3 contains 15 residues. Looked up from germline, CDR1 is SGHTA and CDR2 is FQGNSA. Trimming removed 4 bases from V and 5 bases from J; junction bases left unmatched: 8. In nucleotides, the CDR3 is TGTGCCAGCAGCTCACAGGGGGCCGTGGGGACTGAAGCTTTCTTT. As protein: CASSSQGAVGTEAFF.

V gene TRBV4-1 combines with J gene TRBJ2-3, with D possibly matching TRBD1 (7 bases). Trimming left V 5 bases short and J 0 bases short, with 12 bases between. Germline CDR1 and CDR2: MGHRA and YSYEKL. This CDR3 is built from 15 residues. CDR3: CASSETGTSTDTQYF. Here the CDR3 DNA reads TGCGCCAGCAGCGAGACAGGGACTAGCACAGATACGCAGTATTTT.

This clone was counted once. The chain combines TRBV19 with TRBJ2-7; tentative D call: TRBD1 (7 bases). This CDR3 comprises 13 residues. Germline loops: CDR1 LNHDA, CDR2 SQIVND (reference sequence). V dropped 5 bases and J dropped 3 bases, with 11 bases sitting between them. CDR3 sequence (DNA): TGTGCCAGTAGTTCCCAGGGGGGCTACGAGCAGTACTTC. It translates to CASSSQGGYEQYF.

The rearrangement links TRBV7-9 to TRBJ2-1; 8 nucleotides match TRBD2. Germline V gives CDR1 SEHNR, CDR2 FQNEAQ (reference sequence). CDR3 length: 15 residues. V was clipped by 5 bases and J by 5 bases; unmatched bases: 8. The CDR3 loop is CASSRTPGGDNEQFF. The DNA of the CDR3 is TGTGCCAGCAGCCGAACACCGGGGGGGGACAATGAGCAGTTCTTC.